Each of the 7 T cell receptor beta chains below was sequenced from the same sample in a study of blood T cell repertoires in COVID-19. TCRdb's table, derived via immunoSEQ multiplex PCR, lists solely in-frame clones and lacks some. The table includes fewer than 85,000 clones, around nine tenths detected once. Sequencing used peripheral blood. The source of these receptors is a man aged 45-65 years with active COVID-19.

The rearrangement uses TRBV29-1 and TRBJ2-3; 10 bases agree with TRBD2. The germline gives CDR1 SQVTM, CDR2 ANQGSEA. The trim removed 5 bases at V and 2 bases at J, leaving 4 bases unmatched. There are 14 residues in the CDR3. The DNA for the CDR3 is TGCAGCGTTATGGGACTAGCGTTCACAGATACGCAGTATTTT. The encoded protein is CSVMGLAFTDTQYF.

This chain links TRBV4-1 with TRBJ2-2; the match to TRBD2 covers 7 bases. This CDR3 has 17 residues. The V gene's germline CDR1 is MGHRA and CDR2 YSYEKL. Trimming at V came to 0 bases and at J to 6 bases, leaving 10 bases not matched to a gene. CDR3 sequence reads: CASSQEGLTSRAGELFF. The CDR3 DNA reads TGCGCCAGCAGCCAAGAGGGGCTGACTAGCAGGGCCGGGGAGCTGTTTTTT.

The genes are TRBV24-1 and TRBJ2-1, with 7 nucleotides matching TRBD1. CDR1 KGHDR and CDR2 SFDVKD come from the germline V gene. The CDR3 has 13 amino acids. V lost 1 base and J lost 9; bases outside the gene matches: 2. This CDR3 reads CATSDLQGSEQFF. The CDR3 bases are TGTGCCACCAGTGATTTACAGGGGAGTGAGCAGTTCTTC.

V usage is TRBV9 and J usage is TRBJ1-4, with D perhaps matching TRBD1 (5 bases). The CDR3 sequence is 15 residues long. Trimming shortened V by 2 bases and J by 3 bases, and 11 bases separated the two germline ends. Germline V CDR1 and CDR2: SGDLS, YYNGEE. The CDR3 coding sequence is TGTGCCAGCAGCGTCGCAGTCAGGGCTAATGAAAAACTGTTTTTT. Amino acids: CASSVAVRANEKLFF.

The chain couples TRBV2 to TRBJ2-3; 7 nucleotides align to TRBD2. The trim removed 0 bases at V and 2 bases at J, leaving 5 bases unmatched. Germline-derived CDR1 and CDR2 are SNHLY and FYNNEI. The length of the CDR3 is 16 residues. The CDR3 loop is CASSEAWGGTTDTQYF. CDR3 coding DNA: TGTGCCAGCAGTGAAGCCTGGGGGGGGACCACAGATACGCAGTATTTT.

This clone was seen repeatedly, ten times or more. The chain links TRBV6-4 to TRBJ2-1; 11 positions match TRBD2. This CDR3 contains 15 residues. Germline-derived CDR1 and CDR2 are MRHNA and SNTAGT. Trimming took 0 bases from V and 6 from J; bases not matched to a gene: 1. The chain's CDR3 is CASSDSSGGANEQFF. In DNA form, the CDR3 reads TGTGCCAGCAGTGACTCTAGCGGGGGGGCCAATGAGCAGTTCTTC.

This rearrangement joins TRBV2 to TRBJ2-5; 7 positions agree with TRBD1. Germline V gene data show CDR1 as SNHLY and CDR2 as FYNNEI. After removal of 7 bases from V and 8 bases from J, the junction contained 7 bases not matched to a gene. There are 12 residues in the CDR3. In DNA form, the CDR3 reads TGTGCCAGCAAAGACAGGGCGGATACCCAGTACTTC. Encoded protein: CASKDRADTQYF.